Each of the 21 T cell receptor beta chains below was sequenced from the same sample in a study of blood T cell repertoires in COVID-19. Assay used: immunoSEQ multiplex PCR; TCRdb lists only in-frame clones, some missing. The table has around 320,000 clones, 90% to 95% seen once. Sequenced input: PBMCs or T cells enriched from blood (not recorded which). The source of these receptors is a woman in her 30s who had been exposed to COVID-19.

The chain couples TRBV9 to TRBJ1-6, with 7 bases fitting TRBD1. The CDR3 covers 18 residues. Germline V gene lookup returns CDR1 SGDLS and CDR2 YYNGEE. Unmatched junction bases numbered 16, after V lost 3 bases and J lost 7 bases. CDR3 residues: CASSEGPNTGEVNSPLHF. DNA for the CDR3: TGTGCCAGCAGCGAGGGGCCTAACACAGGGGAGGTGAATTCACCCCTCCACTTT.

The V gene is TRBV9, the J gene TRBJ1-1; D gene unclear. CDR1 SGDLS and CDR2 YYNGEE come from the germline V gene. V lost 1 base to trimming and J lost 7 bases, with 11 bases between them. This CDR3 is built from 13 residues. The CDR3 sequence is CASSVSSQSEAFF. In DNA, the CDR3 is TGTGCCAGCAGCGTAAGTAGCCAGAGTGAAGCTTTCTTT.

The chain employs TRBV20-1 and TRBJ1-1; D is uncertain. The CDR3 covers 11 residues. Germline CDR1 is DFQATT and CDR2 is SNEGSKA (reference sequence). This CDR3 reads CSPVVYTEAFF. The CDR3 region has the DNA TGCAGCCCGGTCGTGTACACTGAAGCTTTCTTT.

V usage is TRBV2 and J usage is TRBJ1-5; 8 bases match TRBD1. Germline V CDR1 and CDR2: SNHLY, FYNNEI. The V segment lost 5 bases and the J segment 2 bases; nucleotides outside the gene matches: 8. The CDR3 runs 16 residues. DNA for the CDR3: TGTGCCAGCAGTTTTACAGGGGGGTTTGGCAATCAGCCCCAGCATTTT. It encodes CASSFTGGFGNQPQHF.

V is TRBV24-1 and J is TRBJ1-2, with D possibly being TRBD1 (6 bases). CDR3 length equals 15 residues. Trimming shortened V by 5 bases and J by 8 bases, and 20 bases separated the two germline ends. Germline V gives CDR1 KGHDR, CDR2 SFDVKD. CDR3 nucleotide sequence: TGTGCCACCAGTGCCTACGGCAGGGGCCCAGGGGGCTACACCTTC. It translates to CATSAYGRGPGGYTF.

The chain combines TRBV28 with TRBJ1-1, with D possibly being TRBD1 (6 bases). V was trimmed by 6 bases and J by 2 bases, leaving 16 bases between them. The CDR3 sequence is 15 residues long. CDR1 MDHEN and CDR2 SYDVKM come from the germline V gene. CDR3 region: CASRSPGQQNTEAFF. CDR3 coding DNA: TGTGCCAGCAGGTCCCCCGGACAGCAAAACACTGAAGCTTTCTTT.

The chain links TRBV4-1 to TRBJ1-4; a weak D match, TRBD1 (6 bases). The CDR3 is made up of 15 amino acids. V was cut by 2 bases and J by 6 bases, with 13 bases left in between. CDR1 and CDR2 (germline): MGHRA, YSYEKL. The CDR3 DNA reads TGCGCCAGCAGCCAAACGACAGGATACTATGAAAAACTGTTTTTT. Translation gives CASSQTTGYYEKLFF.

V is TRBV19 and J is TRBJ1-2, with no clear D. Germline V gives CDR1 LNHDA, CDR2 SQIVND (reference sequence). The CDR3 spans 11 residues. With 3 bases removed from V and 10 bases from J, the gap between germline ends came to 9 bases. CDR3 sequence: CASSIGPFYTF. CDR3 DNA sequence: TGTGCCAGTAGTATTGGCCCTTTCTACACCTTC.

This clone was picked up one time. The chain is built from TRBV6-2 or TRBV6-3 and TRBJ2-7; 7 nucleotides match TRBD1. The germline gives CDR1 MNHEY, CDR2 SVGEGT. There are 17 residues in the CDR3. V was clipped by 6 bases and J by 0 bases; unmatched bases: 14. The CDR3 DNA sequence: TGTGCCAGCAGGCCTCAGGTGCGGACAGGCCGCTCCTACGAGCAGTACTTC. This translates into CASRPQVRTGRSYEQYF.

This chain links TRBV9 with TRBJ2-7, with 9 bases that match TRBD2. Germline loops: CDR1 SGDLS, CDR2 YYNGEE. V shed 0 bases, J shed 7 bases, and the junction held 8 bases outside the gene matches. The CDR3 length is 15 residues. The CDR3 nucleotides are TGTGCCAGCAGCGTAGATGGCGGGGGGGCGAGGGAGCAGTACTTC. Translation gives CASSVDGGGAREQYF.

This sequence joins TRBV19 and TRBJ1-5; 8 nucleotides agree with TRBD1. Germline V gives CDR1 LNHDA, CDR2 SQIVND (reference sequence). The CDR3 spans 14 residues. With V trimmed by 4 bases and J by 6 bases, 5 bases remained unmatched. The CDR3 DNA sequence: TGTGCCAGTAGTACCTCCAGGGGGCTTCAGCCCCAGCATTTT. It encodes CASSTSRGLQPQHF.

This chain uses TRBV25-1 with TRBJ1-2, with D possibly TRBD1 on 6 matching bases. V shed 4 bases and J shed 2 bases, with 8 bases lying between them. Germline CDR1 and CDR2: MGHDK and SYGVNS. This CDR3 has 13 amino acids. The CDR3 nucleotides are TGTGCCAGCAGTGCCGACAGGAACTATGGCTACACCTTC. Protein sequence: CASSADRNYGYTF.

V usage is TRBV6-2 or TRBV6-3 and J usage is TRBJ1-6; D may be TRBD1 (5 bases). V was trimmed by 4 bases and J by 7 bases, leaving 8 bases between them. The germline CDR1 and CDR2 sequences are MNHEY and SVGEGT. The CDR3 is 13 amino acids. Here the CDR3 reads CASSSGLNSPLHF. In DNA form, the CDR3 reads TGTGCCAGCAGTTCAGGGTTGAATTCACCCCTCCACTTT.

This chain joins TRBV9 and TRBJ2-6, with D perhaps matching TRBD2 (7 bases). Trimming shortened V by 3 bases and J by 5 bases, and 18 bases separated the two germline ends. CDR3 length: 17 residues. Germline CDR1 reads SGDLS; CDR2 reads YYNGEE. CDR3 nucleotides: TGTGCCAGCAGCGACCCCTTTGGGAGGGACAGGGCCAACGTCCTGACTTTC. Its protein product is CASSDPFGRDRANVLTF.

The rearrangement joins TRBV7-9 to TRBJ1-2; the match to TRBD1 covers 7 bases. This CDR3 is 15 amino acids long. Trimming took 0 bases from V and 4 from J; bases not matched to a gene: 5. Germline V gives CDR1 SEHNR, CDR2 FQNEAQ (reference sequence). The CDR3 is CASSLATGTPYGYTF. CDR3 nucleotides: TGTGCCAGCAGCTTAGCGACAGGGACCCCCTATGGCTACACCTTC.

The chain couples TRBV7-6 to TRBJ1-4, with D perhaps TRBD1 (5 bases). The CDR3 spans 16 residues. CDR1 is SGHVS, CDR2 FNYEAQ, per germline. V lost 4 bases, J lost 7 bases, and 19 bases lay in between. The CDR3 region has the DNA TGTGCCAGCAGCTCCAGGGTTGGGGGGGTTGGTGAAAAACTGTTTTTT. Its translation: CASSSRVGGVGEKLFF.

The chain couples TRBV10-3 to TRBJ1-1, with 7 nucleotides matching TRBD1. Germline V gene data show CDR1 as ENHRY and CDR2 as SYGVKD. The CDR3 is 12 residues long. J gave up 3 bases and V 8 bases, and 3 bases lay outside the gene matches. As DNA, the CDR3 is TGTGCCATCTCTAGGGGGCACACTGAAGCTTTCTTT. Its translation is CAISRGHTEAFF.

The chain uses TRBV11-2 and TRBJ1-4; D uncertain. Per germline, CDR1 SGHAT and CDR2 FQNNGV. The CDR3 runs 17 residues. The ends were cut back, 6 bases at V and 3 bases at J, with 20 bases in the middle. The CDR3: CASRDSTTGNPNEKLFF. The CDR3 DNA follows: TGTGCCAGCAGGGACTCGACGACTGGGAATCCTAATGAAAAACTGTTTTTT.

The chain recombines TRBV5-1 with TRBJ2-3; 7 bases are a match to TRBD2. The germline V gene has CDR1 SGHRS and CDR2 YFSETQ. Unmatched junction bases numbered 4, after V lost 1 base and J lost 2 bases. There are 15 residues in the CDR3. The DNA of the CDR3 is TGCGCCAGCAGCTTGAGGGGACTATTCACAGATACGCAGTATTTT. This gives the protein CASSLRGLFTDTQYF.

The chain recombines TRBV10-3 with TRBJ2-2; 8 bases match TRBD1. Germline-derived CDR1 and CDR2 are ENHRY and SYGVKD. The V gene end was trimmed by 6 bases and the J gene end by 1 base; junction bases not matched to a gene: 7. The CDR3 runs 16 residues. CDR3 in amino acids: CAIRRTGNKNTGELFF. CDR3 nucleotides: TGTGCCATCAGAAGGACAGGGAATAAGAACACCGGGGAGCTGTTTTTT.

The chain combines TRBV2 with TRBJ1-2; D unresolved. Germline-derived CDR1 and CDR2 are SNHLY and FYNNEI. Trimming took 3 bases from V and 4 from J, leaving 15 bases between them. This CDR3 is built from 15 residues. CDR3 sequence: CASSDFIGRGYGYTF. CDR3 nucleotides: TGTGCCAGCAGTGATTTTATTGGGCGGGGCTATGGCTACACCTTC.